The clone carrying this T cell receptor beta chain is categorized as medium-sized. This sample was taken from a study of patients and donors after allogeneic stem cell transplantation. TCRdb called the RT-PCR reads again in MiXCR, with one record for every CDR3 protein. The sample lists approximately 250,000 distinct CDR3 sequences; roughly 13% were seen once. The V segment lost 6 bases and the J segment 1 base; nucleotides outside the gene matches: 3. Germline V lookup: CDR1 SQVTM, CDR2 ANQGSEA. This CDR3 is 13 amino acids long. The chain joins TRBV29-1 to TRBJ1-5; 7 nucleotides match TRBD1. This sequence was found in a human donor who was either an allogeneic HSCT recipient or a stem cell or donor lymphocyte infusion donor (not recorded which). It is not recorded whose cells these are; they may come from a transplant donor. Sequencing was carried out using blood, either unsorted or a sorted T cell fraction (not recorded which). DNA for the CDR3: TGCAGCGTCCGGACAGGAAGCAATCAGCCCCAGCATTTT. This sequence encodes CSVRTGSNQPQHF.